This T cell receptor (beta chain) was retrieved from a study of shared clonotypes between healthy human individuals. Around 220 ng DNA, around 30,000 T cell genomes, went into each sorted-subset replicate PCR. The method was immunoSEQ multiplex PCR; TCRdb's version includes in-frame clones alone and lacks a portion of them. This repertoire shows about 980,000 clones, approximately 76% found once; its top ten account for approximately 1.5%. The authors divided CD4+ cells into CD45RA+ naive and CD45RA-negative memory subsets. About this clone: As yet, its antigen is unknown.

Germline CDR1 reads MNHNY; CDR2 reads SVGAGI (reference sequence). CDR3 length: 13 amino acids. V was shortened by 7 bases and J by 10 bases, with 17 bases between the two germline ends. Study-level findings and limits: Even with large depth, rarefaction showed that sorted-subset sequencing was incomplete. Across a few donors, naive CD4 shared around 5.4%, naive CD8 about 3.2%, memory CD4 roughly 2.3%, memory CD8 under 0.5%.

The TCR originated in a man younger than 30 in good health. Sequenced: memory CD4+ T cells sorted from blood. Sample subset: CD45RA-negative fraction. The chain combines TRBV6-6 with TRBJ1-5; D is ambiguous. The CDR3 sequence is CASTSRTVRPQHF. The CDR3 coding sequence is TGTGCCAGCACCTCGAGAACTGTGAGACCCCAGCATTTT.